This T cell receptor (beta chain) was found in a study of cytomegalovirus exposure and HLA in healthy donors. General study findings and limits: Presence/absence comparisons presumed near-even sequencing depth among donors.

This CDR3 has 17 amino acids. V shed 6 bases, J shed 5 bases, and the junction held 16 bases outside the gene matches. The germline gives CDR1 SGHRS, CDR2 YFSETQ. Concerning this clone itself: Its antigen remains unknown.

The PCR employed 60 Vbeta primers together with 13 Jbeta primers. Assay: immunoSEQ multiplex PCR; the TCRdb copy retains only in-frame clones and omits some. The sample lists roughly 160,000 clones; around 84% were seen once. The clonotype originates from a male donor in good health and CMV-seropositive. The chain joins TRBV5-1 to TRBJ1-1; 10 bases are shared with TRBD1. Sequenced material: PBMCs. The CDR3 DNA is TGCGCCAGCAAAGGGAGACAGGGGGCATTATACGAGACTGAAGCTTTCTTT. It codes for CASKGRQGALYETEAFF.